Listed below are T cell receptor beta chains from one sample, sequenced in a study of neoadjuvant anti-PD-1 for oral cavity cancer. Sequencing used immunoSEQ multiplex PCR; TCRdb keeps in-frame clones, though not all of them. Of 55,000 to 75,000 clones listed, around 85% are singletons. Here the sequenced sample was PBMCs, taken after nivolumab (anti-PD-1) treatment. Source of these receptors: a person aged 35-80 years with oral cavity squamous cell carcinoma. CDR3s include the opening cysteine and the closing phenylalanine or tryptophan. The D gene is left open where the match is weak. Clone size is shown for a subset of rows, as once, few, many or a class of expanded clone.

13,.,.,TRBV10-3,TRBJ1-2,CAISESGRGGYTF,TGTGCCATCAGTGAGTCCGGGAGAGGAGGCTACACCTTC
16,.,.,TRBV28,TRBJ2-6,CASSSGATSGANVLTF,TGTGCCAGCAGTTCCGGGGCTACCTCTGGGGCCAACGTCCTGACTTTC
16,.,.,TRBV27,TRBJ2-2,CASSFYGGSNTGELFF,TGTGCCAGCAGTTTTTACGGCGGATCGAACACCGGGGAGCTGTTTTTT
17,TRBD2,.,TRBV5-4,TRBJ2-1,CASSQGRGAGAGNEQFF,TGTGCCAGCAGCCAAGGACGTGGTGCGGGAGCGGGTAATGAGCAGTTCTTC
18,.,.,TRBV4-1,TRBJ1-1,CASSQDRTGGERNTEAFF,TGCGCCAGCAGCCAAGACCGGACGGGGGGCGAGCGGAACACTGAAGCTTTCTTT
13,.,.,TRBV5-1,TRBJ1-1,CASSPLGNTEAFF,TGCGCCAGCAGCCCGCTAGGTAACACTGAAGCTTTCTTT
15,TRBD2,.,TRBV6-1,TRBJ2-7,CASSASGRPNYEQYF,TGTGCCAGCAGTGCGTCCGGGAGGCCTAACTACGAGCAGTACTTC
16,TRBD2,few,TRBV4-1,TRBJ2-2,CASSQDLAGYTGELFF,TGCGCCAGCAGCCAAGACCTAGCGGGATACACCGGGGAGCTGTTTTTT
14,.,.,TRBV30,TRBJ1-1,CAWSMGRSGTEAFF,TGTGCCTGGAGTATGGGACGGAGTGGGACTGAAGCTTTCTTT
14,.,once,TRBV7-9,TRBJ1-1,CASSLWGWNTEAFF,TGTGCCAGCAGCTTATGGGGTTGGAACACTGAAGCTTTCTTT
15,.,.,TRBV4-1,TRBJ2-3,CASSQAIQGTDTQYF,TGCGCCAGCAGCCAGGCGATACAGGGAACAGATACGCAGTATTTT
15,.,.,TRBV5-6,TRBJ2-4,CASSSRDHLGYIQYF,TGTGCCAGCAGCTCCCGGGACCACCTCGGGTACATTCAGTACTTC
15,.,.,TRBV2,TRBJ2-7,CASSLRGTPFYEQYF,TGTGCCAGCAGCCTCCGCGGAACTCCTTTCTACGAGCAGTACTTC
16,TRBD1,.,TRBV29-1,TRBJ1-5,CSVSVGQGGGNQPQHF,TGCAGCGTTAGCGTCGGACAGGGCGGCGGCAATCAGCCCCAGCATTTT
14,.,.,TRBV6-1,TRBJ1-1,CASSDAGYWTEAFF,TGTGCCAGCAGTGATGCAGGGTATTGGACTGAAGCTTTCTTT
14,.,.,TRBV30,TRBJ1-2,CAWSVGQGLYGYTF,TGTGCCTGGAGCGTAGGACAAGGACTCTATGGCTACACCTTC
16,.,.,TRBV7-6,TRBJ2-1,CASSSPGTHRYNEQFF,TGTGCCAGCAGCTCCCCAGGGACACACCGTTACAATGAGCAGTTCTTC
15,.,.,TRBV4-1,TRBJ1-2,CASSQVPGGYVGYTF,TGCGCCAGCAGCCAAGTTCCAGGAGGCTATGTGGGCTACACCTTC
19,.,few,TRBV4-1,TRBJ1-5,CASSQGALTTVKTYQPQHF,TGCGCCAGCAGCCAAGGAGCTCTGACGACAGTCAAAACCTATCAGCCCCAGCATTTT
15,.,.,TRBV6-1,TRBJ2-7,CASSEEPSETYEQYF,TGTGCCAGCAGTGAAGAGCCTAGCGAGACCTACGAGCAGTACTTC
14,TRBD1,.,TRBV6-6,TRBJ1-5,CASSDRAREQPQHF,TGTGCCAGCAGTGACAGGGCCCGAGAACAGCCCCAGCATTTT
15,TRBD1,.,TRBV5-1,TRBJ1-1,CASSLQGGMNTEAFF,TGCGCCAGCAGCCTTCAAGGGGGCATGAACACTGAAGCTTTCTTT
17,TRBD1,.,TRBV27,TRBJ2-7,CASSHHYRGSHNYEQYF,TGTGCCAGCAGCCATCACTACAGGGGATCCCATAACTACGAGCAGTACTTC
13,TRBD1,.,TRBV6-1,TRBJ1-4,CASINRGREKLFF,TGTGCCAGCATTAACAGGGGGCGAGAAAAACTGTTTTTT
15,.,.,TRBV5-6,TRBJ1-1,CASRGGTTGGTEAFF,TGTGCCAGCAGAGGCGGCACCACAGGAGGAACTGAAGCTTTCTTT
15,.,.,TRBV5-4,TRBJ1-2,CASSRRGFLNYGYTF,TGTGCCAGCAGCCGACGGGGGTTCCTAAACTATGGCTACACCTTC
14,.,.,TRBV27,TRBJ1-4,CARLLNRVNEKLFF,TGTGCCAGACTCCTCAACAGGGTTAATGAAAAACTGTTTTTT
15,.,few,TRBV6-6,TRBJ1-1,CASSYSTGKNTEAFF,TGTGCCAGCAGTTACTCGACGGGTAAGAACACTGAAGCTTTCTTT
14,.,.,TRBV9,TRBJ1-1,CASSVDGGGSEAFF,TGTGCCAGCAGCGTAGATGGGGGCGGGTCTGAAGCTTTCTTT
15,.,.,TRBV28,TRBJ2-7,CASSTPSAYSYEQYF,TGTGCCAGCAGTACTCCTAGCGCTTACTCCTACGAGCAGTACTTC
17,TRBD1,.,TRBV5-4,TRBJ1-1,CASSTLPRGRRNTEAFF,TGTGCCAGCAGCACTTTACCTAGGGGGCGGAGGAACACTGAAGCTTTCTTT
14,.,once,TRBV4-1,TRBJ2-7,CASSQDLRGAEQYF,TGCGCCAGCAGCCAAGATCTCAGGGGGGCAGAGCAGTACTTC
17,.,few,TRBV6-1,TRBJ1-5,CASSVSGVPRDDQPQHF,TGTGCCAGCAGTGTATCTGGGGTTCCTCGGGATGATCAGCCCCAGCATTTT
16,TRBD1,.,TRBV27,TRBJ1-1,CASSPGQGPMNTEAFF,TGTGCCAGCAGTCCCGGACAGGGCCCGATGAACACTGAAGCTTTCTTT
17,TRBD1,.,TRBV5-1,TRBJ2-5,CASSSRTGGMRQETQYF,TGCGCCAGCAGCTCAAGGACAGGAGGAATGCGGCAAGAGACCCAGTACTTC
14,TRBD1,.,TRBV7-9,TRBJ2-7,CASRQGTESYEQYF,TGTGCCAGCAGACAGGGGACAGAGAGCTACGAGCAGTACTTC
14,.,.,TRBV6-4,TRBJ1-1,CASSEEGGSTEAFF,TGTGCCAGCAGCGAGGAGGGGGGTTCCACTGAAGCTTTCTTT
16,.,.,TRBV5-1,TRBJ2-2,CASSLDVTPNAGELFF,TGCGCCAGCAGCTTGGATGTGACCCCTAACGCGGGGGAGCTGTTTTTT
12,TRBD1,.,TRBV6-5,TRBJ2-7,CASTHRGGEQYF,TGTGCCAGCACCCACAGGGGTGGGGAGCAGTACTTC
15,TRBD1,.,TRBV9,TRBJ2-2,CASSAPGQGDGELFF,TGTGCCAGCAGCGCCCCGGGACAGGGGGACGGGGAGCTGTTTTTT